This TCR beta chain was identified in a study of T cell repertoires in cytomegalovirus infection. One entry per CDR3 protein, called by TCRdb with MiXCR from the reads. Of hundreds of thousands of distinct CDR3 sequences detected, approximately 10% appear once; the ten largest clones hold 10% to 13%. CDR1 and CDR2 from the germline V gene are ENHRY and SYGVKD. The CDR3 runs to 16 residues. J lost 5 bases, V lost 6 bases, and 16 bases had no gene match. The TCR comes from a human donor in good health (CMV status not recorded). Some clones in this sample may be carry-over from other donors' samples. The sequencing sample was made of PBMCs. This sequence joins TRBV10-3 and TRBJ2-7, with 7 bases identical to TRBD1. The CDR3 region is CAIRDRQGGPVDEQYF. The CDR3 DNA reads TGTGCCATCAGGGATAGACAGGGTGGTCCGGTAGACGAGCAGTACTTC.